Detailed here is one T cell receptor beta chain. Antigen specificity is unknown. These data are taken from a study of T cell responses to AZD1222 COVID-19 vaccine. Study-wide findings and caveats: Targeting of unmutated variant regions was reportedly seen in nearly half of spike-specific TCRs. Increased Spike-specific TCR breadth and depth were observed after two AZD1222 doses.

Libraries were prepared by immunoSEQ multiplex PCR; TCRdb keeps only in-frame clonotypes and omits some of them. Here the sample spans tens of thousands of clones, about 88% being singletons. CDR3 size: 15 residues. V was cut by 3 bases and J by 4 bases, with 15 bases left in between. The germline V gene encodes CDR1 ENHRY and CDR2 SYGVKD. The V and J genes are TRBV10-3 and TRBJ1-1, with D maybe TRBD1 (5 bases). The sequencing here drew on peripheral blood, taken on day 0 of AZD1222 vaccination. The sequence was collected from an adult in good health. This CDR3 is CAISDSGVGITEAFF. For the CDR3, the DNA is TGTGCCATCAGTGACTCGGGGGTAGGGATCACTGAAGCTTTCTTT.